This TCR beta chain was captured by sequencing in a study of T-cell memory formation after mild COVID-19. Study summary: Clusters of TCRs were largely donor specific. Study-wide points: Among clones contracting day 15 to 85, CD4/CD8 was balanced, whereas later expanders leaned CD4+. Clones from the second wave (peaking day 37) had unconfirmed SARS-CoV-2 specificity.

Constant-segment primers were used for 5'RACE, and the resulting TCR alpha and TCR beta cDNA libraries carried sample barcodes and UMIs. A single record per CDR3 protein comes from TCRdb applying MiXCR to the 5' RACE reads. In the table there are about 130,000 distinct CDR3 sequences, about 6% of which are singletons. This clonotype has only a few counts. Antigen: not known. V was trimmed by 0 bases and J by 5 bases, leaving 11 bases between them. This CDR3 comprises 14 residues. Germline assignment: CDR1 SGHRS and CDR2 YFSETQ. This TCR was recovered from an adult woman who had mild COVID-19 (a few samples of this study predate the infection). Cell type and time point are not known. This chain links TRBV5-1 with TRBJ2-5; weak D call: TRBD1 (5 bases). Sequencing input: PBMCs or a T cell subset sorted from them (not recorded which). Here the CDR3 DNA reads TGCGCCAGCAGCTTGGGGGGCCCGGAGGAGACCCAGTACTTC. This gives the protein CASSLGGPEETQYF.